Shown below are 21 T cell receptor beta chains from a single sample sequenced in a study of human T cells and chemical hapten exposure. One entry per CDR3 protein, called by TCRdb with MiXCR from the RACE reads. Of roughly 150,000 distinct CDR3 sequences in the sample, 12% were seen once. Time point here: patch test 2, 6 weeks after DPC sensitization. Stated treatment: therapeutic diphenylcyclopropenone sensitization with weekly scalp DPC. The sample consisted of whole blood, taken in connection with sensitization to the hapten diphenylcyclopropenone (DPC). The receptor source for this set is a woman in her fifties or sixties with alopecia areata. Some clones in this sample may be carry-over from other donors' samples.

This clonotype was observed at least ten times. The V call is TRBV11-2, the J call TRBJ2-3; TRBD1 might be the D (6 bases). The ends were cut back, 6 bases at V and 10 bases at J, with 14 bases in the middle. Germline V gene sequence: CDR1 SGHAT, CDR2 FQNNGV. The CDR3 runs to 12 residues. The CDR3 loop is CASSRDNPAQYF. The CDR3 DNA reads TGTGCCAGCAGTCGGGACAATCCGGCGCAGTATTTT.

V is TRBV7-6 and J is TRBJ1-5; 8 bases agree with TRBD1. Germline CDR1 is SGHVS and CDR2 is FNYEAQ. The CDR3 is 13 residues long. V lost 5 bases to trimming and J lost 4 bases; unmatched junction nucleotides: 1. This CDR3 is CASSRTGNQPQHF. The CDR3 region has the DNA TGTGCCAGCAGCCGGACAGGGAATCAGCCCCAGCATTTT.

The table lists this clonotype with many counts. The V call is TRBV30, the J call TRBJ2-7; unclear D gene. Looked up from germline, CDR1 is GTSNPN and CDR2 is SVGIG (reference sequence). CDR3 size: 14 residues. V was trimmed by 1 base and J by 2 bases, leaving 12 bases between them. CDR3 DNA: TGTGCCTGGAGTGGAGGTAGTTTGGCCTACGAGCAGTACTTC. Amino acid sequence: CAWSGGSLAYEQYF.

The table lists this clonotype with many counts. The CDR3 sequence: CAISEPGEGYTF. For the CDR3, the DNA is TGTGCCATCAGTGAGCCAGGGGAAGGCTACACCTTC. The chain recombines TRBV10-3 with TRBJ1-2; D possibly corresponds to TRBD1 (6 bases). The V gene lost 2 bases and the J gene lost 8 bases, with 9 bases spanning the gap. This CDR3 contains 12 residues. Per germline, CDR1 ENHRY and CDR2 SYGVKD.

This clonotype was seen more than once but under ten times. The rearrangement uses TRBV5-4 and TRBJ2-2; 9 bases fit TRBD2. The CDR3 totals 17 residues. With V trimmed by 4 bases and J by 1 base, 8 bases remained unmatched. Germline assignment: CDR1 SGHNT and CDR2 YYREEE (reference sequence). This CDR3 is CASSQSGLAKNTGELFF. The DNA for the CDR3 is TGTGCCAGCAGCCAGTCGGGACTAGCTAAGAACACCGGGGAGCTGTTTTTT.

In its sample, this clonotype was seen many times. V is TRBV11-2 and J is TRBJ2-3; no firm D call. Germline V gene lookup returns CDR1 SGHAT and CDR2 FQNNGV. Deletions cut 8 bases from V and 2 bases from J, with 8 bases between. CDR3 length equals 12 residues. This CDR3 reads CASLSYTDTQYF. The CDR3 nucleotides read TGTGCCAGCCTCTCCTACACAGATACGCAGTATTTT.

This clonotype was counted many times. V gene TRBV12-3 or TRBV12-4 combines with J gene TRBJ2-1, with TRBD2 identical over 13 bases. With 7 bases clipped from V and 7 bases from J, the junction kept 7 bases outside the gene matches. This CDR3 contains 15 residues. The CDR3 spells CASTLGLAGANEQFF. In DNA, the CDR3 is TGTGCCAGCACCCTCGGACTAGCGGGAGCGAATGAGCAGTTCTTC.

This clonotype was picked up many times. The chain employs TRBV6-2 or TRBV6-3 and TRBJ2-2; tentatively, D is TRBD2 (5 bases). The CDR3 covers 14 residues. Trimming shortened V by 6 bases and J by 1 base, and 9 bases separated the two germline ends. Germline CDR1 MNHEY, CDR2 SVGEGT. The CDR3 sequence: CASSASGNTGELFF. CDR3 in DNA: TGTGCCAGCAGCGCAAGCGGGAACACCGGGGAGCTGTTTTTT.

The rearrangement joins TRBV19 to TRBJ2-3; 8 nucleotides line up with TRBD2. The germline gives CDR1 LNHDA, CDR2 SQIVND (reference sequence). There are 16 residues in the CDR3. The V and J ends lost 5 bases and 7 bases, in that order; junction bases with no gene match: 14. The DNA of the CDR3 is TGTGCCAGTAGTCGCCCGACTAGCGCCGGAGGATATACGCAGTATTTT. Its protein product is CASSRPTSAGGYTQYF. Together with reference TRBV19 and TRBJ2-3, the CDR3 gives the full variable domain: DGGITQSPKYLFRKEGQNVTLSCEQNLNHDAMYWYRQDPGQGLRLIYYSQIVNDFQKGDIAEGYSVSREKKESFPLTVTSAQKNPTAFYLCASSRPTSAGGYTQYFGPGTRLTVL.

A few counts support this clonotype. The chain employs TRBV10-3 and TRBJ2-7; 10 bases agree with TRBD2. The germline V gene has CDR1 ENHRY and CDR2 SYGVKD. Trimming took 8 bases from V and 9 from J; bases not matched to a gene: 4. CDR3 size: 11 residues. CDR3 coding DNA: TGTGCCATCGGGCTAGCGGGAGTGCAGTACTTC. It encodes CAIGLAGVQYF.

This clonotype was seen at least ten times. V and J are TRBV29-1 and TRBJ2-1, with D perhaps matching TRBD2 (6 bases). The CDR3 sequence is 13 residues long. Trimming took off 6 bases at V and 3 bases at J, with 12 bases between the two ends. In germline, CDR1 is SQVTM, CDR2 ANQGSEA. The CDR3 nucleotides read TGCAGCGTGACCGGGACTGGCTACAATGAGCAGTTCTTC. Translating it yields CSVTGTGYNEQFF.

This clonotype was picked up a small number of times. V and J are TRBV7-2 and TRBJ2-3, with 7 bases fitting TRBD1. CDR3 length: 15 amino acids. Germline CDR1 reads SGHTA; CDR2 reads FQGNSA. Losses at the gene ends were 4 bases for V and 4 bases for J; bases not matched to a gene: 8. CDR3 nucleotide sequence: TGTGCCAGCAGCTCTCGACAGGGTACCCCAGATACGCAGTATTTT. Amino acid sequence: CASSSRQGTPDTQYF.

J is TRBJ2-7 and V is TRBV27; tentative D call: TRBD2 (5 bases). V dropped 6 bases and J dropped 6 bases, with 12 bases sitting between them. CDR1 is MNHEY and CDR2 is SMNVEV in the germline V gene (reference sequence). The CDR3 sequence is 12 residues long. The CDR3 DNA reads TGTGCCAGCAGCTTCAATCGGGGCGAGCAGTACTTC. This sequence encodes CASSFNRGEQYF.

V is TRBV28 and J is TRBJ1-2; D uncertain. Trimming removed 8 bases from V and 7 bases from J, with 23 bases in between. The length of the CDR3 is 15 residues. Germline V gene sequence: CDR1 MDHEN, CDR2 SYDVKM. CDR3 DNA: TGTGCCAGCGCAGTTTCTTTAGCGGGGTCCCTTGGCTACACCTTC. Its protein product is CASAVSLAGSLGYTF.

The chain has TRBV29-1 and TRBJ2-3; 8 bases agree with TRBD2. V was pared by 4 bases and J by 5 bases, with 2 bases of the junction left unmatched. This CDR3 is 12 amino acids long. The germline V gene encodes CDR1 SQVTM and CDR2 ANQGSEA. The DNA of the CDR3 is TGCAGCGTTGGGACTAGCTTAGATACGCAGTATTTT. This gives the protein CSVGTSLDTQYF.

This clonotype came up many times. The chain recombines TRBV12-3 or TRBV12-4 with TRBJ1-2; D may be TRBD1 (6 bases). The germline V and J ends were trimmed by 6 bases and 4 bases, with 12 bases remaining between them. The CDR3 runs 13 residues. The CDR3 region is CASSAGGVYGYTF. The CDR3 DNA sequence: TGTGCCAGCAGCGCGGGGGGCGTCTATGGCTACACCTTC.

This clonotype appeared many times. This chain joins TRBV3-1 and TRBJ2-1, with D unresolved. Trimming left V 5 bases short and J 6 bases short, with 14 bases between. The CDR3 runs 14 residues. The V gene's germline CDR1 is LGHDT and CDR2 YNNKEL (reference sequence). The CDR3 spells CASSAEVGVNEQFF. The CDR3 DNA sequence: TGTGCCAGCAGCGCGGAAGTTGGGGTCAATGAGCAGTTCTTC.

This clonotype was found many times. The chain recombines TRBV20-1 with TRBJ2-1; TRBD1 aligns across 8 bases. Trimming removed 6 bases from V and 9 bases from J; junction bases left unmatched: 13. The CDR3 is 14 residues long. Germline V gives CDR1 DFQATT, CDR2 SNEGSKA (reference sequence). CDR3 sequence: CSAERQGKGSEQFF. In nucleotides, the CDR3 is TGCAGTGCAGAGAGACAGGGGAAGGGGAGTGAGCAGTTCTTC.

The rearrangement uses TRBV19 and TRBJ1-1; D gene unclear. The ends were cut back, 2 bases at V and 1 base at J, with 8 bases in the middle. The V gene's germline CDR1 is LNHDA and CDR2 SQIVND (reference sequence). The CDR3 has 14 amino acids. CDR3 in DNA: TGTGCCAGTAGTATATTTCACGGGAACACTGAAGCTTTCTTT. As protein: CASSIFHGNTEAFF.

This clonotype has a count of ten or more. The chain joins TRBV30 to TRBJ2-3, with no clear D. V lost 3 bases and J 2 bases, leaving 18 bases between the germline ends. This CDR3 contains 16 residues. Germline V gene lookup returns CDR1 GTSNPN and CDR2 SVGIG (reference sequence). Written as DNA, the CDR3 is TGTGCCTGGAGGTCCCCTCCTAACGGACCCACAGATACGCAGTATTTT. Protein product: CAWRSPPNGPTDTQYF. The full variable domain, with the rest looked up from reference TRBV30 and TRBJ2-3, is SQTIHQWPATLVQPVGSPLSLECTVEGTSNPNLYWYRQAAGRGLQLLFYSVGIGQISSEVPQNLSASRPQDRQFILSSKKLLLSDSGFYLCAWRSPPNGPTDTQYFGPGTRLTVL.

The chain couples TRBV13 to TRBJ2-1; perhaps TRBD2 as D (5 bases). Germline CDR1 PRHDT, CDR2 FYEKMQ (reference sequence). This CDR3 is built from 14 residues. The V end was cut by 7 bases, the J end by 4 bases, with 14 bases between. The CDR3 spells CASTLPGIYNEQFF. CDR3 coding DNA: TGTGCCAGCACCCTCCCCGGGATATACAATGAGCAGTTCTTC. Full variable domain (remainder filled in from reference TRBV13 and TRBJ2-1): AAGVIQSPRHLIKEKRETATLKCYPIPRHDTVYWYQQGPGQDPQFLISFYEKMQSDKGSIPDRFSAQQFSDYHSELNMSSLELGDSALYFCASTLPGIYNEQFFGPGTRLTVL.